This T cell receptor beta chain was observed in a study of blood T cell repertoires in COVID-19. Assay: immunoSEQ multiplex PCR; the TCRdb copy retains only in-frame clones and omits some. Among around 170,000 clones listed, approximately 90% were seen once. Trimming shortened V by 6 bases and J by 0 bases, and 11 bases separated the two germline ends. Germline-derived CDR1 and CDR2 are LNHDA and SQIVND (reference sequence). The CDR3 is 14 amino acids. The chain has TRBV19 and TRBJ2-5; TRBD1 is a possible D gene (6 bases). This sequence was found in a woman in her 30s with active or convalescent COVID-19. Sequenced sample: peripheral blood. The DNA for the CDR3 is TGTGCCAGTAGAGGGGGACCCGACCAAGAGACCCAGTACTTC. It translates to CASRGGPDQETQYF.